One and the same sample provided the 19 T cell receptor beta chains below, sequenced in a study of liver allograft versus peripheral blood T cells (dated by TCRdb to the early 2020s). Broadly, across the study: The study compared the T cell receptor repertoires present in transplanted livers with the repertoires present in the peripheral blood of liver transplant recipients.

Instrument on record: Illumina MiSeq. TCRdb reprocessing: public reads trimmed at Q25 with fastp, clones called with MiXCR, in-frame beta chains kept. A single entry per CDR3 protein holds the most common genes and DNA from its merged rows. This sample has fewer than 13,000 distinct CDR3 sequences in its table, and less than 20% of those were observed once. The ten largest make up about 1.2% of the sample. These receptors were taken from a human patient who had a liver transplant. Some T cells present after a transplant may be cells of the graft donor.

By its share, this clonotype is medium-sized. The chain uses TRBV29-1 and TRBJ1-4, with TRBD1 identical over 7 bases. The CDR3 is 12 residues long. Losses at the gene ends were 2 bases for V and 7 bases for J; bases not matched to a gene: 1. Germline CDR1 reads SQVTM; CDR2 reads ANQGSEA. Written as DNA, the CDR3 is TGCAGCGTTGAACAGGGGGGTGAAAAACTGTTTTTT. Translating gives CSVEQGGEKLFF.

This clonotype is judged medium-sized. This chain uses TRBV10-3 with TRBJ1-5; D is unclear. The V end was cut by 3 bases, the J end by 0 bases, with 0 bases between. The length of the CDR3 is 12 residues. The germline CDR1 and CDR2 sequences are ENHRY and SYGVKD. CDR3 region: CAISDSNQPQHF. CDR3 sequence (DNA): TGTGCCATCAGTGATAGCAATCAGCCCCAGCATTTT.

The rearrangement joins TRBV6-5 to TRBJ1-1; TRBD1 is a possible D gene (5 bases). This CDR3 comprises 14 residues. The V end was cut by 3 bases, the J end by 5 bases, with 13 bases between. Per the germline V gene, CDR1 is MNHEY and CDR2 is SVGAGI. In DNA, the CDR3 is TGTGCCAGCAGTTATAGGGAGCGGGGGACTGAAGCTTTCTTT. This encodes CASSYRERGTEAFF.

As to this clonotype: A read error is possible here, since a much larger clone lies one base away. The chain has TRBV7-2 and TRBJ1-2, with 7 bases matching TRBD1. CDR1 is SGHTA, CDR2 FQGNSA, per germline. This CDR3 contains 16 residues. The CDR3 here is CASSRGGQGVSYGHTF. CDR3 sequence (DNA): TGTGCCAGCAGCCGGGGGGGGCAGGGGGTCTCTTATGGCCACACCTTC.

By sample share, this clonotype is medium-sized (0.01 to 0.1%). The V and J genes are TRBV18 and TRBJ1-2; 10 positions agree with TRBD1. The V and J ends lost 3 bases and 0 bases, in that order; junction bases with no gene match: 7. CDR3 length equals 17 residues. Germline CDR1 and CDR2: KGHSH and LQKENI. The CDR3 bases are TGTGCCAGCTCACCGGGCCGGACAGGGGGAACTAACTATGGCTACACCTTC. It encodes CASSPGRTGGTNYGYTF.

There are many counts of this clonotype. The chain combines TRBV19 with TRBJ2-7; 8 bases line up with TRBD1. The junction had 9 bases not matched to a gene; V was cut back by 4 bases and J by 7 bases. The CDR3 loop spans 14 amino acids. The germline gives CDR1 LNHDA, CDR2 SQIVND (reference sequence). The CDR3 nucleotides read TGTGCCAGTAGTAGACAGGGGAACCGCTGGGAGCAGTACTTC. Its translation is CASSRQGNRWEQYF.

This clonotype rates as medium-sized. The genes are TRBV18 and TRBJ2-7, with a weak D call TRBD1 (6 bases). Germline CDR1 is KGHSH and CDR2 is LQKENI. Trimming pared 4 bases from V and 3 bases from J, leaving 10 bases between. The CDR3 sequence is 13 residues long. The CDR3 protein is CASSRGQFYEQYF. CDR3 coding DNA: TGTGCCAGCTCACGGGGACAATTCTACGAGCAGTACTTC.

This clonotype was seen a few times. The gene calls are TRBV27 and TRBJ1-6, with D uncertain. The CDR3 sequence is 15 residues long. The germline V gene has CDR1 MNHEY and CDR2 SMNVEV (reference sequence). The germline V and J ends were trimmed by 2 bases and 7 bases, with 12 bases remaining between them. Written as DNA, the CDR3 is TGTGCCAGCAGTTTAATGTGGGCAGCGAATTCACCCCTCCACTTT. Translation gives CASSLMWAANSPLHF.

By share, this clonotype ranks as medium-sized. The V call is TRBV7-9, the J call TRBJ1-2; 8 nucleotides match TRBD1. The CDR3 sequence is 15 residues long. V lost 5 bases and J lost 8; bases outside the gene matches: 13. Looked up from germline, CDR1 is SEHNR and CDR2 is FQNEAQ (reference sequence). CDR3 coding DNA: TGTGCCAGCAGCCCGGGCCAGGGACAGGTGGGAGGCTACACCTTC. Its translation is CASSPGQGQVGGYTF.

This clonotype is labeled medium-sized. The rearrangement joins TRBV6-5 to TRBJ1-1, with 7 bases aligning to TRBD1. Germline CDR1 reads MNHEY; CDR2 reads SVGAGI. This CDR3 is 15 amino acids long. V gave up 6 bases and J gave up 4 bases; unmatched junction bases: 11. The DNA of the CDR3 is TGTGCCAGCAGCCTTTACAGGGGAATCGGCACTGAAGCTTTCTTT. Translated, it gives CASSLYRGIGTEAFF.

This clonotype was detected a few times. CDR3 residues: CSASQGAQSEKLFF. The CDR3 region has the DNA TGCAGTGCTAGCCAGGGGGCGCAAAGTGAAAAACTGTTTTTT. The chain couples TRBV20-1 to TRBJ1-4, with 8 bases identical to TRBD1. Germline V gene data show CDR1 as DFQATT and CDR2 as SNEGSKA (reference sequence). The CDR3 has 14 residues. Trimming removed 3 bases from V and 7 bases from J; junction bases left unmatched: 7.

This clonotype was seen many times. The V gene is TRBV19, the J gene TRBJ2-7, with TRBD1 matching 7 bases. The junction had 10 bases not matched to a gene; V was cut back by 5 bases and J by 0 bases. Germline V lookup: CDR1 LNHDA, CDR2 SQIVND (reference sequence). The CDR3 covers 16 residues. The CDR3 here is CASSVPLGTASYEQYF. CDR3 nucleotide sequence: TGTGCCAGTAGTGTACCCCTCGGGACAGCCTCCTACGAGCAGTACTTC.

Details on this clonotype: This likely stems from a read error, as it lies one base from a far larger clone. This chain joins TRBV6-2 or TRBV6-3 and TRBJ2-1, with 12 bases identical to TRBD2. V was clipped by 8 bases and J by 8 bases; unmatched bases: 13. The germline V gene has CDR1 MNHEY and CDR2 SVGEGT. This CDR3 region has 16 residues. CDR3 sequence reads: CASGHIKLAGGHEQFF. The CDR3, as DNA: TGTGCCAGCGGACACATCAAACTAGCGGGGGGCCATGAGCAGTTCTTC.

V is TRBV19 and J is TRBJ2-5; D is possibly TRBD2 (7 bases). Trimming took 2 bases from V and 2 from J, leaving 15 bases between them. Germline lookup yields CDR1 LNHDA and CDR2 SQIVND (reference sequence). The CDR3 is 16 residues long. The CDR3 is CASSIRGERGQETQYF. The CDR3 DNA is TGTGCCAGTAGTATACGGGGGGAGAGGGGGCAAGAGACCCAGTACTTC.

CDR3: CARLRSPLHF. The CDR3 nucleotides read TGTGCCAGGCTGCGGTCACCCCTCCACTTT. This sequence joins TRBV6-5 and TRBJ1-6; D is ambiguous. CDR3 length: 10 amino acids. Germline values: CDR1 MNHEY, CDR2 SVGAGI. V was clipped by 9 bases and J by 10 bases, with 7 bases between them.

This clonotype is termed medium-sized. The J gene is TRBJ2-3, the V gene TRBV6-6; tentatively, D is TRBD1 (5 bases). Germline V gene sequence: CDR1 MNHNY, CDR2 SVGAGI (reference sequence). The germline V and J ends were trimmed by 5 bases and 1 base, with 10 bases remaining between them. This CDR3 spans 14 amino acids. CDR3 amino acids: CASSRQSGTDTQYF. For the CDR3, the DNA is TGTGCCAGCAGTCGACAGTCCGGCACAGATACGCAGTATTTT.

This clonotype was detected a few times. The V and J genes are TRBV14 and TRBJ2-7; D is possibly TRBD2 (5 bases). The V end was cut by 4 bases, the J end by 5 bases, with 21 bases between. The CDR3 is made up of 16 amino acids. The germline V gene encodes CDR1 SGHDN and CDR2 FVKESK. The CDR3 protein is CASSRRPGINPDEQYF. The CDR3 nucleotides read TGTGCCAGCAGCCGTAGGCCGGGGATAAACCCTGACGAGCAGTACTTC.

This clonotype was recorded at least ten times. The J gene is TRBJ2-7, the V gene TRBV27; possible D gene TRBD2, 8 bases. CDR1 is MNHEY and CDR2 is SMNVEV in the germline V gene (reference sequence). This CDR3 comprises 14 residues. Trimming took off 6 bases at V and 5 bases at J, with 17 bases between the two ends. DNA of the CDR3: TGTGCCAGCAGGACGGGACTAGGGGGCCACGAGCAGTACTTC. It codes for CASRTGLGGHEQYF.

With regard to this clonotype: Sequence at one end of the junction differs from germline and may be a read error. The gene calls are TRBV30 and TRBJ1-6; tentative D call: TRBD1 (5 bases). The CDR3 covers 13 residues. Germline V gives CDR1 GTSNPN, CDR2 SVGIG (reference sequence). CDR3 residues: CVWTRRVNSPLHF. Here the CDR3 DNA reads TGTGTCTGGACGCGCAGGGTTAATTCACCCCTCCACTTT.